This section outlines one T cell receptor beta chain sequence together with its context. Its antigen is undetermined. Each CDR3 protein gets one entry after TCRdb re-called the reads with MiXCR. The profile shows some 120,000 distinct CDR3 sequences, over 30% of them singletons. This sample was included in a study of T cell repertoires in cytomegalovirus infection. Study summary: Newly reported HLA-C-restricted and thoroughly characterized HLA-B-restricted CMV epitopes were employed. Whole-study findings and limits: Across the ex vivo response, the dominant clonotypes were HLA-C-restricted CMV-specific TCR beta clonotypes. CMV carriers with the relevant HLA were identified by cumulative public TCR beta family frequency.

The germline V gene has CDR1 MNHNS and CDR2 SASEGT. The junction had 18 bases not matched to a gene; V was cut back by 6 bases and J by 5 bases. The CDR3 is 19 residues long. V is TRBV6-1 and J is TRBJ2-4, with 11 bases that match TRBD2. This material consisted of CD8+ T cells from cultured PBMCs, taken from culture after CMV antigen stimulation. The TCR sequence derives from a human donor in good health (CMV status not recorded). Some clones in this sample may be carry-over from other donors' samples. CDR3 residues: CASRSRGSGPTSGENIQYF. The CDR3 coding sequence is TGTGCCAGCAGGAGCAGAGGGTCGGGGCCGACTAGCGGGGAAAACATTCAGTACTTC.